This T cell receptor beta chain was recovered during a study of OX40 agonist ivuxolimab in advanced cancers. Sequenced by immunoSEQ multiplex PCR; TCRdb stores in-frame clones only, minus some. Here the sample spans fewer than 110,000 clones, less than 95% being singletons. This CDR3 region has 16 residues. Germline V CDR1 and CDR2: KGHSH, LQKENI. Trimming pared 2 bases from V and 2 bases from J, leaving 15 bases between. The V call is TRBV18, the J call TRBJ2-5; D is possibly TRBD2 (6 bases). The sequenced sample was CD4+ or CD8+ T cells sorted from blood, obtained in a trial of the OX40 agonist ivuxolimab. The clonotype originates from an adult with an advanced solid tumor such as melanoma, head and neck, liver or kidney cancer. The DNA for the CDR3 is TGTGCCAGCTCACCAAATAGCGGACTACTACAAGAGACCCAGTACTTC. It is translated as CASSPNSGLLQETQYF.